A single sample is the source of the 31 T cell receptor beta chains below, sequenced in a study of T cell responses to AZD1222 COVID-19 vaccine. The assay was immunoSEQ multiplex PCR, and TCRdb's table has in-frame clones only and misses some. The sample records about 140,000 clones, more than 90% being singletons. Sequencing was performed on peripheral blood, taken on day 0 of AZD1222 vaccination. The receptors come from an adult in good health.

The genes are TRBV3-1 (or the pseudogene TRBV3-2) and TRBJ2-2; D is possibly TRBD1 or TRBD2 (6 bases each). This CDR3 is built from 16 residues. Germline-derived CDR1 and CDR2 are LGHDT and YNNKEL (reference sequence). Trimming took 0 bases from V and 6 from J, leaving 14 bases between them. In DNA form, the CDR3 reads TGTGCCAGCAGCCAAGAAACGGGGGCAATCTCCGGGGAGCTGTTTTTT. This sequence encodes CASSQETGAISGELFF.

The rearrangement links TRBV11-1 to TRBJ2-2, with D tentatively TRBD1 (6 bases). The CDR3 length is 14 residues. From germline, CDR1 is SGHAT and CDR2 FQDESV (reference sequence). The V end was cut by 3 bases, the J end by 1 base, with 6 bases between. In nucleotides, the CDR3 is TGTGCCAGCAGCTTGGGACAGAACACCGGGGAGCTGTTTTTT. Amino acid sequence: CASSLGQNTGELFF.

The chain employs TRBV6-6 and TRBJ1-6; a possible D gene is TRBD1 (5 bases). With 2 bases removed from V and 6 bases from J, the gap between germline ends came to 8 bases. The CDR3 has 14 residues. The germline V gene encodes CDR1 MNHNY and CDR2 SVGAGI (reference sequence). The CDR3 nucleotides are TGTGCCAGCAGTTACGCAGGGAGTAATTCACCCCTCCACTTT. Translating gives CASSYAGSNSPLHF.

The chain couples TRBV18 to TRBJ1-3; D is perhaps TRBD1 (6 bases). Germline assignment: CDR1 KGHSH and CDR2 LQKENI. Between the trimmed V and J ends, which lost 2 bases and 8 bases, there was a span of 16 bases. CDR3 length: 15 amino acids. The CDR3 DNA reads as TGTGCCAGCTCACCAGGGGGCCGACCCGGAGACACCATATATTTT. Its protein is CASSPGGRPGDTIYF.

V gene TRBV30 combines with J gene TRBJ1-4; D remains ambiguous. Trimming took off 0 bases at V and 0 bases at J, with 8 bases between the two ends. Germline CDR1 reads GTSNPN; CDR2 reads SVGIG (reference sequence). The CDR3 has 15 residues. The CDR3 bases are TGTGCCTGGAGTGTACACCCTGCAACTAATGAAAAACTGTTTTTT. It yields the protein CAWSVHPATNEKLFF.

This clone was seen a few times. The chain links TRBV11-2 to TRBJ2-3; D is ambiguous. The V end was cut by 0 bases, the J end by 1 base, with 8 bases between. Germline values: CDR1 SGHAT, CDR2 FQNNGV. This CDR3 region has 15 residues. The CDR3 region has the DNA TGTGCCAGCAGCTTAGACGCGGCCGGCACAGATACGCAGTATTTT. It codes for CASSLDAAGTDTQYF.

The chain couples TRBV19 to TRBJ2-7; tentatively, D is TRBD1 or TRBD2 (5 bases each). This CDR3 has 14 amino acids. The V end was cut by 5 bases, the J end by 3 bases, with 14 bases between. Germline loops: CDR1 LNHDA, CDR2 SQIVND (reference sequence). CDR3 in amino acids: CASSFTGRNYEQYF. Written as DNA, the CDR3 is TGTGCCAGTAGTTTTACGGGACGGAACTACGAGCAGTACTTC.

The table lists this clone with a count of one. The chain joins TRBV9 to TRBJ2-3, with D perhaps assigned TRBD1 or TRBD2 (7 bases each). Germline V gives CDR1 SGDLS, CDR2 YYNGEE. V was trimmed by 0 bases and J by 2 bases, leaving 16 bases between them. This CDR3 has 17 amino acids. CDR3 sequence reads: CASSVAGTAGLTDTQYF. The CDR3 DNA is TGTGCCAGCAGCGTAGCTGGGACAGCGGGACTCACAGATACGCAGTATTTT.

V is TRBV11-2 and J is TRBJ2-7; D gene uncertain. Trimming shortened V by 4 bases and J by 0 bases, and 13 bases separated the two germline ends. Germline assignment: CDR1 SGHAT and CDR2 FQNNGV. This CDR3 comprises 15 residues. CDR3 region: CASSSPGSSSYEQYF. The CDR3 DNA sequence: TGTGCCAGCAGCTCACCAGGATCTAGCTCCTACGAGCAGTACTTC.

This chain joins TRBV6-4 and TRBJ2-1; TRBD2 matches 8 bases. The J segment lost 7 bases and the V segment lost 2 bases, leaving 10 bases of the junction unmatched. This CDR3 has 16 amino acids. Germline loops: CDR1 MRHNA, CDR2 SNTAGT. CDR3 sequence (DNA): TGTGCCAGCAGTGACCAGGCGGGAGGCCCGGGGAATGAGCAGTTCTTC. Translated, it gives CASSDQAGGPGNEQFF.

The chain has TRBV3-1 (or the pseudogene TRBV3-2) and TRBJ1-5; D ambiguous. Germline CDR1 and CDR2: LGHDT and YNNKEL (reference sequence). The CDR3 runs to 15 residues. The V gene lost 0 bases and the J gene lost 11 bases, with 17 bases spanning the gap. In nucleotides, the CDR3 is TGTGCCAGCAGCCAAGATCCTGGGAGCCGGGAGGCCCAGCATTTT. This encodes CASSQDPGSREAQHF.

The chain carries TRBV27 and TRBJ2-3; D not resolved. Germline V gives CDR1 MNHEY, CDR2 SMNVEV (reference sequence). V was cut by 0 bases and J by 7 bases, with 11 bases left in between. The CDR3 totals 14 residues. CDR3 coding DNA: TGTGCCAGCAGTTTATCCTTGCCGTCCAATACGCAGTATTTT. Amino acids: CASSLSLPSNTQYF.

This chain connects TRBV2 to TRBJ2-1, with 11 bases lining up with TRBD2. The CDR3 covers 18 residues. Trimming removed 10 bases from V and 8 bases from J; junction bases left unmatched: 22. Germline V gene data show CDR1 as SNHLY and CDR2 as FYNNEI. CDR3 DNA: TGTGCCATCTGGAAGGGAGGGTTAGCGGGAGGGCCAACCCATGAGCAGTTCTTC. Translating gives CAIWKGGLAGGPTHEQFF.

This rearrangement joins TRBV2 to TRBJ2-5; 9 nucleotides line up with TRBD2. Germline V gene data show CDR1 as SNHLY and CDR2 as FYNNEI. V was clipped by 9 bases and J by 5 bases; unmatched bases: 13. The length of the CDR3 is 15 residues. CDR3: CARETGTSRGETQYF. CDR3 DNA: TGTGCCAGGGAAACCGGGACTAGCAGAGGGGAGACCCAGTACTTC.

The chain joins TRBV7-2 to TRBJ1-4; TRBD1 is a possible D gene (5 bases). Germline lookup yields CDR1 SGHTA and CDR2 FQGNSA. V was trimmed by 5 bases and J by 2 bases, leaving 12 bases between them. There are 15 residues in the CDR3. CDR3 DNA: TGTGCCAGCAGCAGAGACAGTGGCACTAATGAAAAACTGTTTTTT. It yields the protein CASSRDSGTNEKLFF.

This clone was counted once. The chain is built from TRBV7-9 and TRBJ2-7; 7 nucleotides match TRBD2. J gave up 4 bases and V 7 bases, and 4 bases lay outside the gene matches. The CDR3 contains 12 residues. Germline V gene data show CDR1 as SEHNR and CDR2 as FQNEAQ (reference sequence). CDR3 sequence: CASTTSAYEQYF. DNA for the CDR3: TGTGCCAGCACAACTAGCGCGTACGAGCAGTACTTC. Drawing the rest from reference TRBV7-9 and TRBJ2-7, the complete variable domain is DTGVSQNPRHKITKRGQNVTFRCDPISEHNRLYWYRQTLGQGPEFLTYFQNEAQLEKSRLLSDRFSAERPKGSFSTLEIQRTEQGDSAMYLCASTTSAYEQYFGPGTRLTVT.

The rearrangement links TRBV7-8 to TRBJ1-5; TRBD1 agrees at 10 bases. The CDR3 runs 15 residues. V shed 4 bases and J 7 bases; nucleotides not matched to a gene: 7. Germline CDR1 reads SGHVS; CDR2 reads FQNEAQ. Here the CDR3 reads CASSWGQGLRQPQHF. In DNA, the CDR3 is TGTGCCAGCAGCTGGGGACAGGGGCTGCGGCAGCCCCAGCATTTT.

The chain links TRBV4-2 to TRBJ2-1, with a tentative D call TRBD1 (6 bases). This CDR3 contains 12 residues. Germline CDR1 LGHNA, CDR2 YNFKEQ. Trimming took off 10 bases at V and 8 bases at J, with 15 bases between the two ends. The CDR3 DNA reads TGTGCCACCGCGGACAGTGGGGATGAGCAGTTCTTC. Translation: CATADSGDEQFF.

V gene TRBV9 combines with J gene TRBJ2-3, with D possibly matching TRBD2 (6 bases). CDR1 and CDR2 from the germline V gene are SGDLS and YYNGEE. The CDR3 extends over 16 amino acids. V dropped 4 bases and J dropped 2 bases, with 17 bases sitting between them. CDR3 bases: TGTGCCAGCAGCCAATTAGGTAGGAGGGTCACAGATACGCAGTATTTT. Its protein is CASSQLGRRVTDTQYF.

J is TRBJ2-7 and V is TRBV5-5; tentatively, D is TRBD2 (7 bases). CDR3 length equals 15 residues. Germline V gene lookup returns CDR1 SGHKS and CDR2 YYEKEE (reference sequence). V dropped 4 bases and J dropped 2 bases, with 16 bases sitting between them. CDR3 in DNA: TGTGCCAGCAGCCTGGGGGGGGGCGGCACCTACGAGCAGTACTTC. This gives the protein CASSLGGGGTYEQYF.

The chain is built from TRBV19 and TRBJ2-1, with TRBD1 matching 11 bases. Germline CDR1 LNHDA, CDR2 SQIVND (reference sequence). Losses at the gene ends were 9 bases for V and 8 bases for J; bases not matched to a gene: 9. The CDR3 covers 14 residues. CDR3 coding DNA: TGTGCCAGCAGGGACAGGGGGAGTAACGATGAGCAGTTCTTC. Protein sequence: CASRDRGSNDEQFF.

This clone was found a few times. A read error may account for a junction end that differs from germline. The chain combines TRBV27 with TRBJ2-7, with TRBD1 identical over 7 bases. Germline CDR1 and CDR2: MNHEY and SMNVEV (reference sequence). CDR3 size: 14 residues. The CDR3 bases are TGTGCCAGCAGATTATGGGACAGCTCCTACGAGCAGTACTTC. Residues: CASRLWDSSYEQYF.

V gene TRBV4-3 combines with J gene TRBJ1-2; D possibly corresponds to TRBD1 (5 bases). This CDR3 has 14 amino acids. Trimming shortened V by 0 bases and J by 4 bases, and 9 bases separated the two germline ends. The germline CDR1 and CDR2 sequences are LGHNA and YSLEER. The CDR3 coding sequence is TGCGCCAGCAGCCAAGATCAGGGAGTCTATGGCTACACCTTC. It yields the protein CASSQDQGVYGYTF.

This clone was seen only a few times. V usage is TRBV5-8 and J usage is TRBJ2-1; TRBD2 matches at 7 bases. Losses at the gene ends were 4 bases for V and 8 bases for J; bases not matched to a gene: 3. Germline V gene data show CDR1 as SGHTS and CDR2 as YDEGEE. CDR3 length: 12 amino acids. This CDR3 is CASSRGVHEQFF. The CDR3 nucleotides read TGTGCCAGCAGCCGGGGGGTCCATGAGCAGTTCTTC.

The V and J genes are TRBV7-8 and TRBJ1-1, with D hard to call. Per the germline V gene, CDR1 is SGHVS and CDR2 is FQNEAQ. Trimming pared 0 bases from V and 11 bases from J, leaving 16 bases between. The CDR3 runs 14 residues. CDR3 sequence: CASSLASQLMWAFF. The CDR3 coding sequence is TGTGCCAGCAGCTTAGCATCCCAGCTAATGTGGGCTTTCTTT.

The chain links TRBV18 to TRBJ1-2; no clear D gene. Germline V lookup: CDR1 KGHSH, CDR2 LQKENI. This CDR3 contains 13 residues. V gave up 2 bases and J gave up 4 bases, with 8 bases separating them. The CDR3 nucleotides read TGTGCCAGCTCACCAGCCAGAACCTATGGCTACACCTTC. It codes for CASSPARTYGYTF.

The chain combines TRBV4-1 with TRBJ2-5, with D perhaps matching TRBD2 (5 bases). This CDR3 is 16 amino acids long. V lost 3 bases and J lost 1, with 15 bases in between. Germline V CDR1 and CDR2: MGHRA, YSYEKL. CDR3 amino acids: CASSHLWASLQETQYF. In DNA form, the CDR3 reads TGCGCCAGCAGCCACCTATGGGCTAGCCTCCAAGAGACCCAGTACTTC.

This clone was picked up one time. V is TRBV12-3 or TRBV12-4 and J is TRBJ2-1; D call uncertain. The V gene lost 5 bases and the J gene lost 7 bases, with 9 bases spanning the gap. The CDR3 runs to 12 residues. DNA of the CDR3: TGTGCCAGCAGTCCTAGGGTGAATGAGCAGTTCTTC. Its translation: CASSPRVNEQFF.

The V call is TRBV7-3, the J call TRBJ2-3, with TRBD2 matching over 8 bases. There are 16 residues in the CDR3. Germline loops: CDR1 SGHTA, CDR2 FQGTGA. The V segment lost 5 bases and the J segment 6 bases; nucleotides outside the gene matches: 13. CDR3 residues: CASSLSPAGAGDTQYF. In nucleotides, the CDR3 is TGTGCCAGCAGCCTTTCTCCAGCGGGAGCTGGGGATACGCAGTATTTT.

The V gene is TRBV7-2, the J gene TRBJ2-5; D may be TRBD2 (5 bases). This CDR3 has 13 amino acids. V lost 6 bases to trimming and J lost 5 bases, with 13 bases between them. Germline CDR1 is SGHTA and CDR2 is FQGNSA. The CDR3, as DNA: TGTGCCAGCAGAATAAGCGGTGGGGAGACCCAGTACTTC. Translation: CASRISGGETQYF.

The chain is built from TRBV19 and TRBJ1-5; 8 bases are a match to TRBD1. Germline V CDR1 and CDR2: LNHDA, SQIVND (reference sequence). The CDR3 length is 15 residues. V trimming: 5 bases; J trimming: 2 bases; junction bases outside the gene matches: 5. The CDR3 here is CASSAGTGGNQPQHF. The DNA of the CDR3 is TGTGCCAGTAGTGCCGGGACAGGAGGCAATCAGCCCCAGCATTTT. The whole variable domain, remainder taken from reference TRBV19 and TRBJ1-5, is DGGITQSPKYLFRKEGQNVTLSCEQNLNHDAMYWYRQDPGQGLRLIYYSQIVNDFQKGDIAEGYSVSREKKESFPLTVTSAQKNPTAFYLCASSAGTGGNQPQHFGDGTRLSIL.